In its sample, the clone carrying this T cell receptor (beta chain) was seen a few times. V was trimmed by 11 bases and J by 0 bases, leaving 11 bases between them. The CDR3 is 12 amino acids. The germline V gene encodes CDR1 SEHNR and CDR2 FQNEAQ (reference sequence). Clones were read by immunoSEQ multiplex PCR, and TCRdb kept only the in-frame ones, dropping some. The table has around 150,000 clones, about 92% seen once. This sample is drawn from a study of blood T cell repertoires in COVID-19. A Seattle source enrolled patients during active infection and followed them longitudinally. This chain links TRBV7-9 with TRBJ2-7; a weak D match, TRBD1 (5 bases). Sequenced: peripheral blood. The source is a woman aged 55-70 years with COVID-19, enrolled during active disease. The CDR3 loop is CAVGRDSYEQYF. CDR3 bases: TGTGCCGTAGGCAGGGACTCCTACGAGCAGTACTTC.